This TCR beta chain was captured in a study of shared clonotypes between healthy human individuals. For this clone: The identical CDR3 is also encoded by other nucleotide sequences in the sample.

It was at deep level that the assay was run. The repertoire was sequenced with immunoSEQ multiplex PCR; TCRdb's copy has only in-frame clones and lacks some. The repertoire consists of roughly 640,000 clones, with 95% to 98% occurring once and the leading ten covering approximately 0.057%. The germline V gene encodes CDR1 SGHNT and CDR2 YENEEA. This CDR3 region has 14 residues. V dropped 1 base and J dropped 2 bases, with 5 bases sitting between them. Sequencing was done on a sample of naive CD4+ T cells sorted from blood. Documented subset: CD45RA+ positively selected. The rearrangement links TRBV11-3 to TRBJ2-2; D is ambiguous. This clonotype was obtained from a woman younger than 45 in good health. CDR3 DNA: TGTGCCAGCAGCTTAGGCGGCAACACCGGGGAGCTGTTTTTT. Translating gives CASSLGGNTGELFF.